This TCR beta chain was captured in a study of cytomegalovirus exposure and HLA in healthy donors. Study outcomes and limitations: Cytomegalovirus association was listed for approximately 150 TCR beta chains.

CDR1 and CDR2 (germline): MNHGY, SAAAGT. This CDR3 is 17 amino acids long. V shed 0 bases, J shed 4 bases, and the junction held 4 bases outside the gene matches. Clones were read by immunoSEQ multiplex PCR, and TCRdb kept only the in-frame ones, dropping some. The sample lists about 110,000 clones; under 85% were seen once. To note about this clone: What it binds is unknown.

This receptor was taken from a woman between 18 and 29 years old in good health and CMV-seronegative. The V gene is TRBV6-8, the J gene TRBJ1-3, with 12 bases lining up with TRBD1. The sample comprised PBMCs. The CDR3 region is CASSYSGTGGAGNTIYF. CDR3 DNA sequence: TGTGCCAGCAGTTACTCCGGGACAGGGGGCGCGGGAAACACCATATATTTT.